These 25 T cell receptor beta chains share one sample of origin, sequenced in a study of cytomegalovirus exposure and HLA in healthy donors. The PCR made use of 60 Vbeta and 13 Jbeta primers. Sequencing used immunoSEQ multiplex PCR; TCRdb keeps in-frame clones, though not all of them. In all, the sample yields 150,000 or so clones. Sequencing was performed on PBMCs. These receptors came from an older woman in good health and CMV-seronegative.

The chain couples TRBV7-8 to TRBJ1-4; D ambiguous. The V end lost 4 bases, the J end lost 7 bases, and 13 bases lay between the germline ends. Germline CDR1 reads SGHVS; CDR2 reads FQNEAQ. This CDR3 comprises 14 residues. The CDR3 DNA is TGTGCCAGCAGCTCACACTATAGCGGTGAAAAACTGTTTTTT. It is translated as CASSSHYSGEKLFF.

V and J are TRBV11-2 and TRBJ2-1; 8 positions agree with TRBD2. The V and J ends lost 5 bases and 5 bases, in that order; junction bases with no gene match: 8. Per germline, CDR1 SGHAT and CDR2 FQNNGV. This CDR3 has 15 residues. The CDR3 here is CASSRGSGKDNEQFF. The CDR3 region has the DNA TGTGCCAGCAGCCGAGGTAGCGGGAAGGACAATGAGCAGTTCTTC.

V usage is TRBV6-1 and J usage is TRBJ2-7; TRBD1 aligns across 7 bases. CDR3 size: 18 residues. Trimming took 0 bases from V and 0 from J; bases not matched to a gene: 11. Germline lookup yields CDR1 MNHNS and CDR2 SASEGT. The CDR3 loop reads CASSEAETDRAVSYEQYF. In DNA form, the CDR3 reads TGTGCCAGCAGTGAAGCGGAGACAGACAGGGCCGTCTCCTACGAGCAGTACTTC.

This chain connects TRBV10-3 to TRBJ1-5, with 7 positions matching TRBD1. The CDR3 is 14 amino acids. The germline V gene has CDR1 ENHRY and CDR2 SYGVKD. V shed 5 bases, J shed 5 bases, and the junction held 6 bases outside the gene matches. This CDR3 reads CAISPGTVHQPQHF. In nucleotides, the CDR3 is TGTGCCATCAGTCCCGGGACAGTTCATCAGCCCCAGCATTTT.

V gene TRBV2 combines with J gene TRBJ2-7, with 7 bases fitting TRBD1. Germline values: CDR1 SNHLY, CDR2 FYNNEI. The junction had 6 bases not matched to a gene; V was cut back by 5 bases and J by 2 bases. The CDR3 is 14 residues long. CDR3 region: CASSTGDVPYEQYF. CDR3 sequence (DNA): TGTGCCAGCAGTACAGGGGACGTCCCCTACGAGCAGTACTTC.

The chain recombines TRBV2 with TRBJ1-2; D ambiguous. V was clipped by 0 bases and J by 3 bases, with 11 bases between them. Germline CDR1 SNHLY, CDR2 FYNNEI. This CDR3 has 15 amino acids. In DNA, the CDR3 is TGTGCCAGCAGTGAAGCATTGAGGGTCCACTATGGCTACACCTTC. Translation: CASSEALRVHYGYTF.

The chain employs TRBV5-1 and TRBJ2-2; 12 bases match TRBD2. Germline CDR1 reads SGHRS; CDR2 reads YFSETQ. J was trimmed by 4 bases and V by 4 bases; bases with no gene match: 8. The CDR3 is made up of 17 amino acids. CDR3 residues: CASSASTSGSFTGELFF. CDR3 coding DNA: TGCGCCAGCAGCGCGTCGACTAGCGGGAGTTTCACCGGGGAGCTGTTTTTT.

CDR3 bases: TGTGCCATCAGAGGAGTTACAACTAGCGGGGAGGAGCAGTTCTTC. Amino acid sequence: CAIRGVTTSGEEQFF. The chain joins TRBV10-3 to TRBJ2-1; 10 bases are a match to TRBD2. This CDR3 region has 15 residues. CDR1 ENHRY and CDR2 SYGVKD come from the germline V gene. Trimming cost V 6 bases and J 10 bases; bases outside gene matches: 12.

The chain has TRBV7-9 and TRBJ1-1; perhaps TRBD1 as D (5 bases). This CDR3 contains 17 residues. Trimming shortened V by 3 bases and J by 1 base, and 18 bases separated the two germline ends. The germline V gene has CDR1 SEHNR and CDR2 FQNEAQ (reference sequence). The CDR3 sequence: CASSFKKEGRGNTEAFF. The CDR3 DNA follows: TGTGCCAGCAGCTTTAAGAAGGAGGGACGGGGGAACACTGAAGCTTTCTTT.

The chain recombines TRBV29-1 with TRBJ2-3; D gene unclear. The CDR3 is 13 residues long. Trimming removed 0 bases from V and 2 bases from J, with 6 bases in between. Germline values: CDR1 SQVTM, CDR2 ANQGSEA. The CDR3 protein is CSVEDQNTDTQYF. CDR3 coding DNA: TGCAGCGTTGAAGATCAGAACACAGATACGCAGTATTTT.

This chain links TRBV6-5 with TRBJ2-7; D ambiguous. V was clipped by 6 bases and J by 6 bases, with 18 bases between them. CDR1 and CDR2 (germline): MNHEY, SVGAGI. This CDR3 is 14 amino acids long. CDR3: CASSPGDSSIEQYF. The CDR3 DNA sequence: TGTGCCAGCAGCCCCGGAGATAGCTCGATCGAGCAGTACTTC.

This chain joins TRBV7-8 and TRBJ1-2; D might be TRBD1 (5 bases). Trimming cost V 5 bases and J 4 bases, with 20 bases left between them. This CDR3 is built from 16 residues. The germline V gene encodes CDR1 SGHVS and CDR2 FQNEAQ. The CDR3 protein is CASSGQTVYEFYGYTF. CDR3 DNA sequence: TGTGCCAGCAGCGGGCAGACAGTTTACGAATTCTATGGCTACACCTTC.

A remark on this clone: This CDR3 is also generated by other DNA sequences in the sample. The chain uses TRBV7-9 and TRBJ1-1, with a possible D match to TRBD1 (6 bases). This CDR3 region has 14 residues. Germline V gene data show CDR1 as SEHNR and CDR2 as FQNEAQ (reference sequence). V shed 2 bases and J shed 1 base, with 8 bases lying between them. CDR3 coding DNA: TGTGCCAGCAGCTTACAGGGGCCGAACACTGAAGCTTTCTTT. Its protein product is CASSLQGPNTEAFF.

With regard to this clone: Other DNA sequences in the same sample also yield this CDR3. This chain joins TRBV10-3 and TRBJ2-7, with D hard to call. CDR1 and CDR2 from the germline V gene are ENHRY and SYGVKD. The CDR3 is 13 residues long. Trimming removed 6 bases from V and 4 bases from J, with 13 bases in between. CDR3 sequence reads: CAISVQPEYEQYF. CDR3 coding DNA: TGTGCCATCAGCGTACAGCCGGAATACGAGCAGTACTTC.

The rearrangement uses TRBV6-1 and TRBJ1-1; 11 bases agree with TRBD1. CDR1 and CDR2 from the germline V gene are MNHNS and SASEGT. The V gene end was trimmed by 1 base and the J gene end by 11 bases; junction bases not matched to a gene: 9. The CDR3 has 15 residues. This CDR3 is CASSEGGGTGGDAFF. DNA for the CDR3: TGTGCCAGCAGTGAAGGAGGAGGGACAGGGGGGGATGCTTTCTTT.

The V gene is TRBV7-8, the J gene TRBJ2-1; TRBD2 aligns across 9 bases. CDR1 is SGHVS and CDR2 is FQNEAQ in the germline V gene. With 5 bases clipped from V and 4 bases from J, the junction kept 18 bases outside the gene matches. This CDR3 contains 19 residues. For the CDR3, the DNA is TGTGCCAGCAGCACCCCGAAGGATAGCGGGAGCTGGGGTTACAATGAGCAGTTCTTC. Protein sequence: CASSTPKDSGSWGYNEQFF.

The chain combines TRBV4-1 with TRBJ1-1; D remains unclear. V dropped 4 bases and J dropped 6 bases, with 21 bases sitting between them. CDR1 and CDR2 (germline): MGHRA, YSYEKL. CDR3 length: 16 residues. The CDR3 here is CASSPLTGGGSPEAFF. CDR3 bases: TGCGCCAGCAGCCCCCTAACGGGAGGAGGGTCCCCTGAAGCTTTCTTT.

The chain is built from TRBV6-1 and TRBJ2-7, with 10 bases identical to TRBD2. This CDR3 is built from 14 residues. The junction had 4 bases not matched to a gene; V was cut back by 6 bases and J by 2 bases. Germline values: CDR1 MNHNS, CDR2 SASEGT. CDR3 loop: CASRTLAGPYEQYF. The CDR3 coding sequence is TGTGCCAGCAGGACACTAGCGGGGCCCTACGAGCAGTACTTC.

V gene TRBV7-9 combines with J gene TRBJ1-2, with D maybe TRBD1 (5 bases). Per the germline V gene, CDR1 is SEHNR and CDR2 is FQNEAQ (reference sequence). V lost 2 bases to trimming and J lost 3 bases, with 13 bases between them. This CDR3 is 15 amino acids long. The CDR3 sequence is CASSLQGIGDYGYTF. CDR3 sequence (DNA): TGTGCCAGCAGCTTACAGGGTATTGGTGACTATGGCTACACCTTC.

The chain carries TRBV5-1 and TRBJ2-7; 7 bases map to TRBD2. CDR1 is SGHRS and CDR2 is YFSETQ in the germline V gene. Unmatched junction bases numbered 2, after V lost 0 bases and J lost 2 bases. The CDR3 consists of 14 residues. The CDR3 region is CASSLEGTTYEQYF. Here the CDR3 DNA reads TGCGCCAGCAGCTTGGAAGGGACTACCTACGAGCAGTACTTC.

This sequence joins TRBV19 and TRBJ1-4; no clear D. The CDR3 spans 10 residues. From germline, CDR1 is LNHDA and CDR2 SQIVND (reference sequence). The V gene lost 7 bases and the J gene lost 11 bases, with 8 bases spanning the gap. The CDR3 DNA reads TGTGCCAGTAAATCCGGGAAACTGTTTTTT. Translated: CASKSGKLFF.

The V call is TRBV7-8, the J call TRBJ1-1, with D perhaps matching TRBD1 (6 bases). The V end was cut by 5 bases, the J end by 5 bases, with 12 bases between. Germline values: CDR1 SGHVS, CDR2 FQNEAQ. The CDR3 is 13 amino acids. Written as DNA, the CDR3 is TGTGCCAGCAGCGGATTAACAGGGACTGAAGCTTTCTTT. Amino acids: CASSGLTGTEAFF.

CDR3 sequence: CASMMDREMNTEAFF. The DNA of the CDR3 is TGTGCCAGCATGATGGACAGGGAGATGAACACTGAAGCTTTCTTT. V and J are TRBV2 and TRBJ1-1, with 8 bases fitting TRBD1. Trimming at V came to 7 bases and at J to 0 bases, leaving 7 bases not matched to a gene. The germline gives CDR1 SNHLY, CDR2 FYNNEI. The CDR3 has 15 residues.

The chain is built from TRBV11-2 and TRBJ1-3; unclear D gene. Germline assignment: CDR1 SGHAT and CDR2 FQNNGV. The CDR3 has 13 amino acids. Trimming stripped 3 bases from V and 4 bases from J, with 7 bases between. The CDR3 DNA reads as TGTGCCAGCAGCTTTCTGAGAGGAAACACCATATATTTT. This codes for CASSFLRGNTIYF.

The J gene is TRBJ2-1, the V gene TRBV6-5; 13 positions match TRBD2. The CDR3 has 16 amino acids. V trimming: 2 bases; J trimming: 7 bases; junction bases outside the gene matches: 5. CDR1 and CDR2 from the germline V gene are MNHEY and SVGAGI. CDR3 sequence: CASSYTGLAGANEQFF. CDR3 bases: TGTGCCAGCAGTTACACAGGACTAGCGGGAGCGAATGAGCAGTTCTTC.